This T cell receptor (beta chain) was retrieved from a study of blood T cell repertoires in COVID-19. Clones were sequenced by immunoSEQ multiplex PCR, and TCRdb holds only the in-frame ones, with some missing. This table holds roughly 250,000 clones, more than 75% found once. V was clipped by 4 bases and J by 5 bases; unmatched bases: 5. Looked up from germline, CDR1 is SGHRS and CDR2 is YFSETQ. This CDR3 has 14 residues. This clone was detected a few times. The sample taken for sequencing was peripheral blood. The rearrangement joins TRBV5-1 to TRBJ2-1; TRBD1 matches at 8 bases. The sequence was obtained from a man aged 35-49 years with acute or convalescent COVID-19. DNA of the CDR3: TGCGCCAGCAGCCCGGACAGGGCGAACAATGAGCAGTTCTTC. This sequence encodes CASSPDRANNEQFF.